Listed below are T cell receptor beta chains from one sample, sequenced in a study of early T cells in non-severe SARS-CoV-2 infection. TCRdb ran MiXCR on the 5' RACE reads and lists one entry per CDR3 protein. The table records more than 80,000 distinct CDR3 sequences, roughly 15% of them present only once. Sequencing input: whole blood. The receptors were sampled from an adult who was a healthcare worker with PCR-confirmed SARS-CoV-2 infection or an uninfected control (not recorded which). The CDR3 runs from the conserved cysteine through the conserved F or W. D genes are given only for firm matches. Clone size appears in some rows only: once, few, many, or a class for an expanded clone.

size,J,D,V,CDR3,DNA
few,TRBJ2-2,.,TRBV7-3,CASSLTAANTGELFF,TGTGCCAGCAGCTTAACAGCCGCGAACACCGGGGAGCTGTTTTTT
few,TRBJ2-5,.,TRBV15,CATSSIGAGQETQYF,TGTGCCACCAGCAGCATCGGGGCGGGGCAAGAGACCCAGTACTTC
many,TRBJ2-2,TRBD1,TRBV6-2/TRBV6-3,CASSWTGGVPGELFF,TGTGCCAGCAGTTGGACAGGGGGCGTCCCCGGGGAGCTGTTTTTT
.,TRBJ2-3,.,TRBV9,CASSAGTSLGTDTQYF,TGTGCCAGCAGCGCCGGGACTTCGCTGGGCACAGATACGCAGTATTTT
many,TRBJ2-7,TRBD2,TRBV30,CACGRGGPFGEQYF,TGTGCCTGCGGGCGGGGGGGCCCATTTGGCGAGCAGTACTTC
many,TRBJ2-3,TRBD2,TRBV30,CAWSGGATDTQYF,TGTGCCTGGAGCGGGGGGGCCACAGATACGCAGTATTTT
.,TRBJ2-7,TRBD1,TRBV20-1,CSAFDRVYHEQYF,TGCAGTGCTTTCGACAGGGTCTACCACGAGCAGTACTTC
.,TRBJ2-5,.,TRBV9,CASSPDVQQETQYF,TGTGCCAGCAGCCCGGACGTACAACAAGAGACCCAGTACTTC
.,TRBJ2-3,TRBD2,TRBV7-6,CASSWGLAGGTDTQYF,TGTGCCAGCAGCTGGGGACTAGCGGGGGGGACAGATACGCAGTATTTT
many,TRBJ2-1,TRBD2,TRBV30,CAWSEGTSHYNEQFF,TGTGCCTGGAGTGAGGGGACTAGCCACTACAATGAGCAGTTCTTC
many,TRBJ1-3,.,TRBV3-1,CASSHRGTIYF,TGTGCCAGCAGCCACCGGGGGACCATATATTTT
few,TRBJ1-5,TRBD1,TRBV6-6,CASSPGQVIQPQHF,TGTGCCAGCAGTCCGGGACAGGTCATTCAGCCCCAGCATTTT
many,TRBJ1-5,.,TRBV19,CASSTAFANQPQHF,TGTGCCAGTAGTACCGCCTTCGCCAATCAGCCCCAGCATTTT
few,TRBJ1-2,.,TRBV25-1,CASSLGVLGKGGYTF,TGTGCCAGCTCCCTAGGAGTATTAGGGAAGGGTGGCTACACCTTC
.,TRBJ2-7,.,TRBV7-6,CASSSTGDVYEQYF,TGTGCCAGCAGCTCAACAGGAGATGTATACGAGCAGTACTTC
.,TRBJ2-3,TRBD2,TRBV4-3,CASSQDILAGNTDTQYF,TGCGCCAGCAGCCAAGATATACTAGCGGGGAACACAGATACGCAGTATTTT
many,TRBJ1-5,.,TRBV12-3/TRBV12-4,CASGPTGSNQPQHF,TGTGCCAGCGGACCTACAGGAAGCAATCAGCCCCAGCATTTT
.,TRBJ2-7,.,TRBV7-2,CASTKRGDSNYEQYF,TGTGCCAGCACCAAAAGGGGGGACAGTAACTACGAGCAGTACTTC
many,TRBJ1-4,TRBD1,TRBV20-1,CSARPLTGATNEKLFF,TGCAGTGCTAGACCCTTAACAGGGGCCACTAATGAAAAACTGTTTTTT
many,TRBJ2-7,TRBD2,TRBV7-2,CASSSRTSGGYEQYF,TGTGCCAGCAGCTCAAGGACTAGCGGGGGTTACGAGCAGTACTTC
many,TRBJ2-7,.,TRBV30,CAWSDSVREQYF,TGTGCCTGGAGTGACAGCGTTCGCGAGCAGTACTTC
many,TRBJ2-1,TRBD2,TRBV20-1,CSARATSGDYNEQFF,TGCAGTGCTAGAGCGACTAGCGGGGACTACAATGAGCAGTTCTTC
few,TRBJ2-7,TRBD2,TRBV12-3/TRBV12-4,CASSRLAGAYEQYF,TGTGCCAGCAGCCGACTAGCGGGGGCCTACGAGCAGTACTTC
many,TRBJ2-7,TRBD1,TRBV7-6,CASSLRAGGLFEQYF,TGTGCCAGCAGCTTGAGGGCAGGGGGCCTTTTCGAGCAGTACTTC
.,TRBJ1-5,TRBD1,TRBV12-3/TRBV12-4,CASRRGQGGNQPQHF,TGTGCCAGCAGGCGGGGACAGGGAGGCAATCAGCCCCAGCATTTT
few,TRBJ2-2,TRBD2,TRBV5-1,CASSSGGGRELFF,TGCGCCAGCAGCTCTGGCGGGGGAAGGGAGCTGTTTTTT
many,TRBJ1-4,.,TRBV28,CASSFRGATNEKLFF,TGTGCCAGCAGTTTTAGGGGAGCAACTAATGAAAAACTGTTTTTT
few,TRBJ2-5,.,TRBV5-1,CASSIRDRPLKETQYF,TGCGCCAGCAGCATACGGGACCGACCACTAAAAGAGACCCAGTACTTC
.,TRBJ1-5,TRBD1,TRBV7-2,CASSLEDRPNQPQHF,TGTGCCAGCAGCTTAGAGGACAGGCCCAATCAGCCCCAGCATTTT
many,TRBJ2-2,TRBD1,TRBV4-3,CASRGNRGFGELFF,TGCGCCAGCAGGGGAAACAGGGGTTTTGGGGAGCTGTTTTTT
many,TRBJ1-2,.,TRBV6-5,CASSYSTHYGYTF,TGTGCCAGCAGTTACTCGACGCACTATGGCTACACCTTC
many,TRBJ1-1,.,TRBV7-2,CASSPGRAREAFF,TGTGCCAGCAGCCCCGGGAGGGCGAGGGAAGCTTTCTTT
.,TRBJ2-5,.,TRBV6-6,CASSYRSEGGRGTQYF,TGTGCCAGCAGTTATCGGTCGGAGGGGGGAAGAGGGACCCAGTACTTC
.,TRBJ2-5,TRBD2,TRBV6-6,CASSQGLAGGETQYF,TGTGCCAGCAGTCAAGGACTAGCGGGGGGGGAGACCCAGTACTTC
many,TRBJ2-2,.,TRBV6-5,CASRGDTGELFF,TGTGCCAGCAGAGGGGACACCGGGGAGCTGTTTTTT
.,TRBJ2-1,.,TRBV7-9,CASSPQGQYNEQFF,TGTGCCAGCAGCCCCCAAGGACAGTACAATGAGCAGTTCTTC
many,TRBJ1-5,TRBD1,TRBV19,CASSINSRQGNQPQHF,TGTGCCAGTAGTATAAATTCCAGACAGGGGAATCAGCCCCAGCATTTT
.,TRBJ2-7,.,TRBV7-9,CASSPPGAPYEQYF,TGTGCCAGCAGCCCCCCGGGGGCTCCGTACGAGCAGTACTTC
many,TRBJ1-6,.,TRBV7-8,CASSVTTGPLHF,TGTGCCAGCAGCGTAACCACAGGGCCCCTCCACTTT
.,TRBJ1-2,.,TRBV29-1,CSVAFGNYGYTF,TGCAGCGTTGCCTTCGGCAACTATGGCTACACCTTC
many,TRBJ1-4,.,TRBV29-1,CSVKGSLSGHNEKLFF,TGCAGCGTTAAGGGCTCGCTTTCCGGGCATAATGAAAAACTGTTTTTT
few,TRBJ2-2,TRBD2,TRBV5-1,CASSLAGTSWAANTGELFF,TGCGCCAGCAGCTTGGCTGGGACTAGCTGGGCGGCGAACACCGGGGAGCTGTTTTTT
.,TRBJ1-1,.,TRBV29-1,CSASMNTEAFF,TGCAGCGCTAGCATGAACACTGAAGCTTTCTTT
many,TRBJ2-3,.,TRBV4-3,CASSPRGTGYADTQYF,TGCGCCAGCAGCCCCAGAGGCACGGGGTACGCAGATACGCAGTATTTT
.,TRBJ2-6,.,TRBV20-1,CSARDRSGANVLTF,TGCAGTGCTAGAGATCGGTCTGGGGCCAACGTCCTGACTTTC
.,TRBJ2-3,.,TRBV2,CASSEALLTDTQYF,TGTGCCAGCAGTGAAGCGCTTCTTACAGATACGCAGTATTTT
.,TRBJ2-7,.,TRBV10-2,CASSDWGVLSYEQYF,TGCGCCAGCAGTGACTGGGGGGTTCTCTCCTACGAGCAGTACTTC
.,TRBJ1-1,TRBD1,TRBV9,CASSADREGTEAFF,TGTGCCAGCAGCGCGGACAGGGAGGGCACTGAAGCTTTCTTT
.,TRBJ1-5,.,TRBV2,CASSGDGAFGNQPQHF,TGTGCCAGCAGTGGAGACGGAGCCTTTGGCAATCAGCCCCAGCATTTT
.,TRBJ2-7,.,TRBV5-1,CASSLVQRRGEQYF,TGCGCCAGCAGCTTGGTTCAGAGACGGGGGGAGCAGTACTTC
.,TRBJ2-5,TRBD1,TRBV10-3,CAISPGGPETQYF,TGTGCCATCAGTCCAGGGGGACCAGAGACCCAGTACTTC